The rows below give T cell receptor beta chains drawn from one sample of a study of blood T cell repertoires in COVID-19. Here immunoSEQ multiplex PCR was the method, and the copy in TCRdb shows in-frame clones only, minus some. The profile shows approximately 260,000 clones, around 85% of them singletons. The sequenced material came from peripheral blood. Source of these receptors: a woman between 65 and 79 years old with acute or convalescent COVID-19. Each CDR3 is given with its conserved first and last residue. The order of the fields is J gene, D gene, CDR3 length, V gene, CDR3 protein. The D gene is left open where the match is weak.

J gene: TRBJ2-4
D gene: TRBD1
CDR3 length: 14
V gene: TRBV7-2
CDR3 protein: CASSAGQAGGIQYF

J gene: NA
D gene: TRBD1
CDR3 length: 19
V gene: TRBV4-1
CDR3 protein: CASSQGSIFDRGPSYEQYF

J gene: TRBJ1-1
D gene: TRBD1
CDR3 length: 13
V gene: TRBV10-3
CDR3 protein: CASYRGQGTEAFF

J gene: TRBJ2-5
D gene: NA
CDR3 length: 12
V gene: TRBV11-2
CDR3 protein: CASSLGGGTQYF

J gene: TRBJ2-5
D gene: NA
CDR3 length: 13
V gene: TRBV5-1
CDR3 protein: CASSPGTGETQYF

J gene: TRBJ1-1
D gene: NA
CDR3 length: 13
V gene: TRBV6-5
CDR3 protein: CASSYGAEGSAFF

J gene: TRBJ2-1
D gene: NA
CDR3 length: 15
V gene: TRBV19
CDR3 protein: CASSSTGRSYNEQFF

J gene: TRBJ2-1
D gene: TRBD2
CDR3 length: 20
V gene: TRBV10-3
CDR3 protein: CAISESGSGGSPGPYNEQFF

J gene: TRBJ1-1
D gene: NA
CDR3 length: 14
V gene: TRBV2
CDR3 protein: CASSDRQGNTEAFF

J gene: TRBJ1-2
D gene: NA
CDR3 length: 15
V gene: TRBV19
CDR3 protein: CASSTTYSPFYGYTF

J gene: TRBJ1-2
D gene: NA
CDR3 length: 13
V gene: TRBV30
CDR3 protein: CAWSVLGRGGYTF

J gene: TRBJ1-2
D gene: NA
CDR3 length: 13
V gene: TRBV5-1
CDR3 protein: CASNPGSNYGYTF

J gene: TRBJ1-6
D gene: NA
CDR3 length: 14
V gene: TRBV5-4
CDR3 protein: CASSTDRVNSPLHF

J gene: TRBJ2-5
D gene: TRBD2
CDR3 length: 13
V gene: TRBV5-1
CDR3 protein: CASSQLAFETQYF

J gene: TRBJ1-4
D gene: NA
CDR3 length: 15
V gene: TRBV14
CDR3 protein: CASSQTTGGPEKLFF

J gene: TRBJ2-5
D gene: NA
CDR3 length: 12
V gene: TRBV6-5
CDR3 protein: CASSSRKETQYF

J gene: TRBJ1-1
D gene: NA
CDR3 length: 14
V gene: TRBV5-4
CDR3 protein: CASSPQGGNTEAFF

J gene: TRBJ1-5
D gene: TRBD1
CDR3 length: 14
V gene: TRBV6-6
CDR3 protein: CASSSTGVSQPQHF

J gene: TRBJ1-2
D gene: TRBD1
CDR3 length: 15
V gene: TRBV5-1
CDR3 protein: CASSSDRGGLGGYTF

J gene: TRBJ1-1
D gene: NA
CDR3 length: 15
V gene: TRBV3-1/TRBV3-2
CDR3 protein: CASSQGTGLNTEAFF

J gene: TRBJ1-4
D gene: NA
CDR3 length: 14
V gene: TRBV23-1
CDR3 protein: CASSSLGRKEKLFF

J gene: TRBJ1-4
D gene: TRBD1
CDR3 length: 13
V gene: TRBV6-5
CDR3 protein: CASSRQGSEKLFF

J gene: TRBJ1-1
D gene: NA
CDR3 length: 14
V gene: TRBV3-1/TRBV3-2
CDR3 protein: CASTPSVENTEAFF

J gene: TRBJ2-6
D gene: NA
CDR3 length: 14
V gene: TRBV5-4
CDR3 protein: CASSSVAGANVLTF

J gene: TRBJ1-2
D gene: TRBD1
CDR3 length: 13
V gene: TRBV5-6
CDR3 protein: CASSLDRGFGYTF

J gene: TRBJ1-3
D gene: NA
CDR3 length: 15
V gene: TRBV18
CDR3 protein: CASSPERERRNTIYF

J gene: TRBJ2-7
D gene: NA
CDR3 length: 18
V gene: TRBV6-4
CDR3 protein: CASSDGKSRTTPDYEQYF

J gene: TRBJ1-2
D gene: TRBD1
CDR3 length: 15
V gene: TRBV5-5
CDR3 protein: CASSSPRTGSYGYTF

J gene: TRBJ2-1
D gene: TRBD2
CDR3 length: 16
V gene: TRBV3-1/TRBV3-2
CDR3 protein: CASSRRLAARMAEQFF

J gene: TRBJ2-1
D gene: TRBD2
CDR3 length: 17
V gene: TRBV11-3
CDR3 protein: CASSVGTSGGAGNEQFF

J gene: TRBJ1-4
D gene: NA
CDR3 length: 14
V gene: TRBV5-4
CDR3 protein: CASSFGTNNEKLFF

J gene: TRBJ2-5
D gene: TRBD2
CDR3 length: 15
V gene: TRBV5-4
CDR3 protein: CASSPTSGVQETQYF

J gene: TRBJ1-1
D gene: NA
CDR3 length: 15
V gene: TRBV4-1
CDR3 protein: CASSRRGLMNTEAFF

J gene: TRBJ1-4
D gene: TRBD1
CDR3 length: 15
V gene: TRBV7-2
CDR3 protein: CASRPSGTANEKLFF

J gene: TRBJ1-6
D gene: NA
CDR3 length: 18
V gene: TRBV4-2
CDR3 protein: CASSRDLREGVGNSPLHF

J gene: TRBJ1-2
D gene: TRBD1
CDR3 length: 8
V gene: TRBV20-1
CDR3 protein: CRARTGAF

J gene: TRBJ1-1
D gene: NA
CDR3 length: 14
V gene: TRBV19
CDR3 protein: CASSIEGMNTEAFF

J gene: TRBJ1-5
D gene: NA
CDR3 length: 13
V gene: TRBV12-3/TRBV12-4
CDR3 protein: CASSRGWGQPQHF

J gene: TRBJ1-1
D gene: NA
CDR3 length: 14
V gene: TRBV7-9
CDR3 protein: CASSFGGANTEAFF

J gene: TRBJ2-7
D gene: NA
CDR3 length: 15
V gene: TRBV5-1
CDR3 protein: CASSGGAGLAYEQYF

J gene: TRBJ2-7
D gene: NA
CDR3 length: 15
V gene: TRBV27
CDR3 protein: CASSLGRGTPYEQYF

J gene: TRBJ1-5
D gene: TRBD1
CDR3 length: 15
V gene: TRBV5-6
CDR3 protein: CASSVRQGNNQPQHF

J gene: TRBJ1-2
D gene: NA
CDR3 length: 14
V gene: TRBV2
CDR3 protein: CARRQQGLEKGYTF

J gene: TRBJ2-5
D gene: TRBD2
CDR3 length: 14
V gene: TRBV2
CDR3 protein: CASARTSGGQTQYF

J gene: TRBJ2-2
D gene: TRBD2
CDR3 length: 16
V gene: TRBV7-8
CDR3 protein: CASSAPGTRNTGELFF

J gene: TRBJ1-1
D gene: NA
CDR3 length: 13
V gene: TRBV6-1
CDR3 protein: CASSEEVKTEAFF

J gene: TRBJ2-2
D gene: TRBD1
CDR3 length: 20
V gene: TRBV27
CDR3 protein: CASSLSRGQGLHGNTGELFF

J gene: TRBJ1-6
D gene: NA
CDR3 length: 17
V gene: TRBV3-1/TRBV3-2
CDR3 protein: CASSRNSGVNYNSPLHF

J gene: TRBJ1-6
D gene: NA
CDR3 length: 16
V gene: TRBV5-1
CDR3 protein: CASTRSSQEGGSPLHF

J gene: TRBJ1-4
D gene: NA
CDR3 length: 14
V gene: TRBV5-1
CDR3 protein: CASSLGGDNEKLFF